Included here is one TCR beta chain sequence, with context. Its antigen is undetermined. These data come from a study of human T cells and chemical hapten exposure. Whole-study context: Each week of the roughly 25-week study, patients had diphenylcyclopropenone applied to the scalp. Women made up most patients, who had alopecia areata, totalis or universalis.

TCRdb reanalysed the RACE reads using MiXCR and keeps one entry per CDR3 protein. Of 65,000 to 85,000 distinct CDR3 sequences in the sample, about 12% were seen once. Study-level results: Significantly greater numbers of large CDR3 similarity clusters came from expanded TCRs than from controls.

Specified time point: patch test 1, 2 weeks after DPC sensitization. Treatment defined: therapeutic diphenylcyclopropenone sensitization with weekly scalp DPC. At patch-test visits, sampling came before the patch test. This CDR3 contains 16 residues. Germline V lookup: CDR1 SGHVS, CDR2 FNYEAQ. V lost 4 bases, J lost 2 bases, and 6 bases stayed unmatched. The source material was whole blood, sampled in connection with sensitization to the hapten diphenylcyclopropenone (DPC). The clonotype comes from an older woman with alopecia areata. Some clones in this sample may be carry-over from other donors' samples. V is TRBV7-6 and J is TRBJ2-7; TRBD2 aligns across 12 bases. CDR3 residues: CASSSYTSGGTYEQYF. The CDR3 DNA is TGTGCCAGCAGCTCCTATACTAGCGGGGGGACCTACGAGCAGTACTTC.